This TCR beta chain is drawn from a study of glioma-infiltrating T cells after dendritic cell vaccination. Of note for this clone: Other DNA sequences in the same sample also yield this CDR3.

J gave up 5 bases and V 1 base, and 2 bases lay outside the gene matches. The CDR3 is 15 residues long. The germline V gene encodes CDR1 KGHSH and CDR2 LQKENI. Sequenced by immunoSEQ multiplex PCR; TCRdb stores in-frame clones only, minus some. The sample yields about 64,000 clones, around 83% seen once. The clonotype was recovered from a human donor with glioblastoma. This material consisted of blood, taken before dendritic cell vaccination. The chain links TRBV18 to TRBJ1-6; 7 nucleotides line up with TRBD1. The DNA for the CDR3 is TGTGCCAGCTCACCACGCCAGGGGGATAATTCACCCCTCCACTTT. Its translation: CASSPRQGDNSPLHF. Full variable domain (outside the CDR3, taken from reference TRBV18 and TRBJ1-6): NAGVMQNPRHLVRRRGQEARLRCSPMKGHSHVYWYRQLPEEGLKFMVYLQKENIIDESGMPKERFSAEFPKEGPSILRIQQVVRGDSAAYFCASSPRQGDNSPLHFGNGTRLTVT.